A selection of T cell receptor beta chains follows, all from one sample in a study of circulating and synovial CD4+ cells in juvenile arthritis. TCRdb's table, derived via immunoSEQ multiplex PCR, lists solely in-frame clones and lacks some. Among over 30,000 clones listed, nearly 95% were seen once. Specimen: CD4+ T cells from blood. These receptors all come from a human donor with juvenile idiopathic arthritis. Both conserved end residues are part of each CDR3. The D gene is left open where the match is weak. Clone size is shown for a subset of rows, as once, few, many or a class of expanded clone.

>TRBJ2-5|once|TRBV9|NA
TGTGCCAGCAGCGTAAACGGGGGACAAGAGACCCAGTACTTC
CASSVNGGQETQYF
>TRBJ1-1|NA|TRBV5-1|TRBD1
TGCGCCAGCAGCTGGGGACAGGGGGCTGGTACTGAAGCTTTCTTT
CASSWGQGAGTEAFF
>TRBJ2-5|NA|TRBV7-2|TRBD2
TGTGCCAGCAGCCCCGGACTAGCGGACGCGCCCCAGTACTTC
CASSPGLADAPQYF
>TRBJ1-5|NA|TRBV6-7|NA
TGTGCCAGCAGTTACACGAGCGGGTGGGGTCAGCCCCAGCATTTT
CASSYTSGWGQPQHF
>TRBJ2-1|NA|TRBV2|NA
TGTGCCGCTAGCCAGGGGAATTACAATGAGCAGTTCTTC
CAASQGNYNEQFF
>TRBJ2-3|NA|TRBV11-2|NA
TGTGCCAGCAGCCTACCTCTCACAGATACGCAGTATTTT
CASSLPLTDTQYF
>TRBJ1-2|NA|TRBV6-1|NA
TGTGCCAGCAGTGAAAGACAGTCCCCTAACTATGGCTACACCTTC
CASSERQSPNYGYTF
>TRBJ1-6|NA|TRBV4-3|NA
TGCGCCAGCAGCCAAGATCTTGGGACGCCATTCCGGAGGGATAATTCCCCCCTCCACTTT
CASSQDLGTPFRRDNSPLHF
>TRBJ1-2|NA|TRBV19|NA
TGTGCCAGTAGCCCGGGACACCGAAACTATGGCTACACCTTC
CASSPGHRNYGYTF
>TRBJ2-1|NA|TRBV5-1|TRBD1
TGCGCCAGCAAAGGGGGCCGCTCAGACAATGAGCAGTTCTTC
CASKGGRSDNEQFF
>TRBJ1-1|NA|TRBV7-8|TRBD1
TGTGCCAGCAGCTTAGGGCAGGGGGGTTCTGAAGCTTTCTTT
CASSLGQGGSEAFF
>TRBJ1-2|NA|TRBV7-8|NA
TGTGCCAGCAGCTTAGAGGGGTACCCTGATGGCTACACCTTC
CASSLEGYPDGYTF
>TRBJ2-2|NA|TRBV28|TRBD1
TGTGCCAGCAGAGCCGGGACAGGGAGACCCGGGGAGCTGTTTTTT
CASRAGTGRPGELFF
>TRBJ2-1|once|TRBV2|NA
TGTGCCAGCATGCCTAGGGCTAGCCAGTACTACACTGAGCAGTTCTTC
CASMPRASQYYTEQFF
>TRBJ1-1|NA|TRBV30|TRBD1
TGTGCCTGGAGTGTTAACAGGGGGGCTGAAGCTTTCTTT
CAWSVNRGAEAFF
>TRBJ2-2|NA|TRBV15|TRBD1
TGTGCCACCAGCAGCGAGGGGGCTGGGTCCGCGAACACCGGGGAGCTGTTTTTT
CATSSEGAGSANTGELFF
>TRBJ2-7|NA|TRBV4-2|TRBD2
TGTGCCAGCAGCCAGAGACTAGCGGGGATCTACGAGCAGTACTTC
CASSQRLAGIYEQYF
>TRBJ2-7|NA|TRBV11-2|NA
TGTGCCAGCAACACCCCCCTTTCGGGCGAGCAGTACTTC
CASNTPLSGEQYF
>TRBJ1-5|once|TRBV28|NA
TGTGCCAGCAGTTCGCCGTGGGACACTTATCAGCCCCAGCATTTT
CASSSPWDTYQPQHF
>TRBJ1-2|NA|TRBV28|NA
TGTGCCAGCAGTTTCTCAGGCTATGGCTACACCTTC
CASSFSGYGYTF
>TRBJ1-1|NA|TRBV28|NA
TGTGCCAGCAGTTGGGGACACCAAAATCAAGCTTTCTTT
CASSWGHQNQAFF
>TRBJ2-2|NA|TRBV19|NA
TGTGCCAGTAGTATACCCTTCAGGGGGGAGCTGTTTTTT
CASSIPFRGELFF
>TRBJ2-5|NA|TRBV15|TRBD2
TGTGCCACCAGCAGAGTGGGGGGGGAGGAGACCCAGTACTTC
CATSRVGGEETQYF
>TRBJ1-2|NA|TRBV18|TRBD1
TGTGCCAGCTCACCATACTCCGGGACAGGGGGGGTTGGAGGCTACACCTTC
CASSPYSGTGGVGGYTF
>TRBJ2-1|NA|TRBV15|NA
TGTGCCACCAGCAGCTTAACGGGGAAGGGTGGCAATGAGCAGTTCTTC
CATSSLTGKGGNEQFF
>TRBJ2-1|NA|TRBV10-3|NA
TGTGCCATCTCTCCGGAGATTGCAAATGAGCAGTTCTTC
CAISPEIANEQFF
>TRBJ2-7|few|TRBV19|TRBD2
TGTGCCAGTAGTACCCTAGCGGGGGGTTTCTACGAGCAGTACTTC
CASSTLAGGFYEQYF
>TRBJ2-2|once|TRBV5-4|NA
TGTGCCAGCAGCCGGGGAGCCGGACAGCAGAACACCGGGGAGCTGTTTTTT
CASSRGAGQQNTGELFF
>TRBJ2-2|NA|TRBV7-2|NA
TGTGCCAGCAGCTTAATCCGGTCCGGGGAGCTGTTTTTT
CASSLIRSGELFF